A selection of T cell receptor beta chains follows, all from one sample in a study of breast tumors, draining lymph nodes, adjacent tissues. Each CDR3 protein gets one entry after TCRdb re-called the multiplex PCR reads with MiXCR. Of around 190,000 distinct CDR3 sequences in the sample, roughly 30% were seen once. Sequencing was carried out using axillary lymph node tissue. Receptor source: a female donor with breast cancer. Some clones in this sample may be carry-over from other donors' samples. CDR3s include the opening cysteine and the closing phenylalanine or tryptophan.

j_call v_call cdr3_aa
TRBJ1-1 TRBV2 CASSVYRPENEAFF
TRBJ2-7 TRBV6-4 CASSDPVQALYEQYF
TRBJ1-2 TRBV20-1 CSASSGNYGYTF
TRBJ1-4 TRBV19 CASGKGGRGDEKLFF
TRBJ2-2 TRBV6-4 CASSERPTDSGELFF
TRBJ2-2 TRBV18 CASSPATSPGELFF
TRBJ1-1 TRBV7-6 CASSLGGGFANTEAFF
TRBJ2-1 TRBV6-1 CASSYGASGRIHNEQFF
TRBJ1-2 TRBV24-1 CATSDPTGNLNYGYTF
TRBJ2-2 TRBV12-3/TRBV12-4 CASSSPPREGLWELFF
TRBJ2-3 TRBV4-2 CASSQAGGDTQYF
TRBJ1-5 TRBV19 CASSIRAGWQPQHF
TRBJ1-5 TRBV10-3 CAVSKGQGDQPQHF
TRBJ1-4 TRBV20-1 CSAQGLAGGANEKLFF
TRBJ2-2 TRBV6-2/TRBV6-3 CASSPGQGMFAGELFF
TRBJ2-1 TRBV7-7 CASSLPGTYNEQFF
TRBJ1-2 TRBV28 CASSLSTTGNGYTF
TRBJ1-2 TRBV20-1 CSARADRYGSTF
TRBJ2-5 TRBV7-8 CASSLPGLAGRETQYF
TRBJ2-1 TRBV3-1 CATGAGNNEQFF
TRBJ1-2 TRBV12-3/TRBV12-4 CASNQMFSHGYTF
TRBJ2-2 TRBV10-3 CAISGQGGTGELFF
TRBJ1-5 TRBV6-5 CASSYSRDRPVWSNQPQHF
TRBJ1-6 TRBV12-3/TRBV12-4 CASSFNPGQGQSPLHF
TRBJ1-2 TRBV7-9 CASSPGQFNYGYTF
TRBJ2-7 TRBV6-6 CASSYSGGSSEQYF
TRBJ2-2 TRBV5-8 CASSLGLAGELFF
TRBJ2-6 TRBV7-2 CASSPGQGGANVLTF
TRBJ1-6 TRBV12-3/TRBV12-4 CASSSEDRTNSPLHF
TRBJ2-1 TRBV20-1 CSARDRAGAGPAEQFF
TRBJ2-4 TRBV6-2/TRBV6-3 CASSLRGGRVSKNIQYF
TRBJ1-2 TRBV12-3/TRBV12-4 CASSLDSVYGYTF
TRBJ2-3 TRBV10-2 CASRSGLAGGTDTQYF
TRBJ2-6 TRBV3-1 CASSHRGWASGANVLTF
TRBJ1-6 TRBV9 CASTRDSRSPPHF
TRBJ2-5 TRBV30 CARSVRGRETQYF
TRBJ1-2 TRBV12-3/TRBV12-4 CASSFGQYYGYTF
TRBJ1-5 TRBV19 CATSDGYSNQPQHF
TRBJ1-3 TRBV4-1 CASSQVPHTTTTGPGNTIYF
TRBJ2-7 TRBV6-5 CASSTMDTYYEQYF
TRBJ2-1 TRBV2 CASSKGASGYEQFF
TRBJ1-1 TRBV4-1 CASRQNMNTEAFF
TRBJ1-5 TRBV7-9 CASSLDGGVNQPQHF
TRBJ2-7 TRBV6-5 CASSYSETGGLEQYF
TRBJ1-1 TRBV7-3 CASSPTGVEGTEAFF
TRBJ2-6 TRBV7-3 CASSAKSGANVLTF
TRBJ2-7 TRBV19 CASSAMPGGRGSNEQYF
TRBJ1-3 TRBV7-2 CASSLRTGTGNTIYF
TRBJ2-5 TRBV12-5 CASGLVLSREQETQYF
TRBJ1-2 TRBV6-5 CASSYFGTASSHGYTF